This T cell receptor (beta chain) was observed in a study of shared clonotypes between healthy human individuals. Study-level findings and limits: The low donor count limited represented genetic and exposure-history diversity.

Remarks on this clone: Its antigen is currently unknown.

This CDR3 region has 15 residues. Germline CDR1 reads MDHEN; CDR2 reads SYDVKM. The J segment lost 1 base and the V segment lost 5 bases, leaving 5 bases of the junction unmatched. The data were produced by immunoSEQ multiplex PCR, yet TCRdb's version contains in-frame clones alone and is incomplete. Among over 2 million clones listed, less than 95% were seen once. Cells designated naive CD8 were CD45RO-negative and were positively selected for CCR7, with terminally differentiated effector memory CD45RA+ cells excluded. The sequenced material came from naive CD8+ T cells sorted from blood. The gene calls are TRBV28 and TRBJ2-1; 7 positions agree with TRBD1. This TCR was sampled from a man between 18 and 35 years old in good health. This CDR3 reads CASSPQGESYNEQFF. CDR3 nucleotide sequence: TGTGCCAGCAGTCCGCAGGGGGAGTCCTACAATGAGCAGTTCTTC.